This T cell receptor beta chain was obtained from a study of T cell repertoires in cytomegalovirus infection. Across the study: Based on public TCR beta signatures, there were indications of CMV infection and of a matching HLA type.

TCRdb reprocessed the reads via MiXCR and lists one record per CDR3 protein. Altogether 75,000 to 100,000 distinct CDR3 sequences are present, approximately 32% being singletons, with the ten largest covering roughly 70%. Whole-study results and caveats: The study found HLA-C-restricted CMV-specific TCR beta clonotypes dominating the ex vivo response.

This clonotype was observed at least ten times. The antigen remains unidentified. The V and J ends lost 5 bases and 5 bases, in that order; junction bases with no gene match: 11. The CDR3 contains 16 residues. The chain joins TRBV12-3 or TRBV12-4 to TRBJ2-1; 8 nucleotides match TRBD2. The receptor was isolated from a human donor in good health (CMV status not recorded). Some clones in this sample may be carry-over from other donors' samples. The sample consisted of CD8+ T cells from cultured PBMCs, taken from culture after CMV antigen stimulation. CDR3 in amino acids: CASSDLGGEKDNEQFF. CDR3 bases: TGTGCCAGCAGTGACCTCGGGGGGGAGAAAGACAATGAGCAGTTCTTC.